This T cell receptor (beta chain) came from a study of shared clonotypes between healthy human individuals. The wider study: Each donor's CD8 memory used one plate, CD8 naive two, each CD4 subset three.

The CDR3 spans 16 residues. Per germline, CDR1 MNHNS and CDR2 SASEGT. V lost 3 bases, J lost 4 bases, and 4 bases stayed unmatched. On this clone: Antigen: not known.

Findings and caveats of the study: Naive subsets usually exceeded memory subsets in estimated richness.

Each PCR replicate from the sorted subsets contained roughly 210 ng DNA, which is about 31,000 T cell genomes. As processed by the authors: ImmunoSEQ only sent back junction sequences with no quality scores, so filtering was done differently. Sequencing was performed with immunoSEQ multiplex PCR; in TCRdb, only in-frame clones are kept and a portion is missing. That table is the source of V, J and clone size, and D and trimming were worked out from the DNA. Of millions of clones in the sample, about 94% are singletons; the top ten hold about 1.1%. CD45RO-negative, CCR7-positively selected cells formed the naive CD8 fraction, excluding terminally differentiated effector memory CD45RA+ cells.

The chain is built from TRBV6-1 and TRBJ2-5; TRBD2 aligns across 14 bases. This TCR derives from a man between 18 and 29 years old in good health. Sequencing input: naive CD8+ T cells sorted from blood. As DNA, the CDR3 is TGTGCCAGCAGTGAGGGACTAGCGGGAGTTGCAGAGACCCAGTACTTC. Its protein is CASSEGLAGVAETQYF.